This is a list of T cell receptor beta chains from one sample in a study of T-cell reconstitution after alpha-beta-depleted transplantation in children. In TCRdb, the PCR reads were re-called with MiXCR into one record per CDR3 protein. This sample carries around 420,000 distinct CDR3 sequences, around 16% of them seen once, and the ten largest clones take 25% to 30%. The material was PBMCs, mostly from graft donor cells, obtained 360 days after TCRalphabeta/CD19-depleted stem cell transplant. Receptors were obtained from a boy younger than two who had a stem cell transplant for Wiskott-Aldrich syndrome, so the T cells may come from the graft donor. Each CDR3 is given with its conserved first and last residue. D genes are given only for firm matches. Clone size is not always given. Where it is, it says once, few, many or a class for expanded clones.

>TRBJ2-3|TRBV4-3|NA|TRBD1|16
TGCGCCAGCAGCCCTCACGGGACAGGTATCACAGATACGCAGTATTTT
CASSPHGTGITDTQYF
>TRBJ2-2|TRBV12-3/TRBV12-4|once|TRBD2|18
TGTACCAGCAGTTTACGGTTGCGAATAGGGCGGGAGGCCGGGGAGCTGTTTTTT
CTSSLRLRIGREAGELFF
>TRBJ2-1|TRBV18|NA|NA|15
TGTGCCAGCTCACCCCTACCGGGCCCTCACAATGAGCAGTTCTTC
CASSPLPGPHNEQFF
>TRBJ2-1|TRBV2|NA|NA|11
TGTGCCAGCAGGGGGATAGGTGAGCAGTTCTTC
CASRGIGEQFF
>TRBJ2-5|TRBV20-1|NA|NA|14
TGCAGTGCTAGATTCAGGGACTTCCAAGAGACCCAGTACTTC
CSARFRDFQETQYF
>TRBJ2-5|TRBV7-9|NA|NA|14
TGTGCCAGCAGCTCAACAGAGCCACAAGAGACCCAGTACTTC
CASSSTEPQETQYF
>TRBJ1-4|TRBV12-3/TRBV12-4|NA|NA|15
TGTGCCAGCAGAAAAGGACGGACCGAAAATGAAAAACTGTTTTTT
CASRKGRTENEKLFF
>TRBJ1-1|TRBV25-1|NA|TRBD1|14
TGTGCCAGCAGTTCTAGGGGGCTGGGCACTGAAGCTTTCTTT
CASSSRGLGTEAFF
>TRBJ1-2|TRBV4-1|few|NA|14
TGCGCCAGCAGCCTACGGCAGGGACTCTATGGCTACACCTTC
CASSLRQGLYGYTF
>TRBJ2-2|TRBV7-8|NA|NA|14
TGTGCCAGCAGCTCGACAAAGAACACCGGGGAGCTGTTTTTT
CASSSTKNTGELFF
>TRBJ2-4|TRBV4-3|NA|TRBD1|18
TGCGCCAGCAGCCGCTACACCTCCGGGACAGGGTACGGAAACATTCAGTACTTC
CASSRYTSGTGYGNIQYF
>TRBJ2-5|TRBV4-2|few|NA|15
TGTGCCAGCAGCCAAGATGTGTGGGCGGAGGAGACCCAGTACTTC
CASSQDVWAEETQYF
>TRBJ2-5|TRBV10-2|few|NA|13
TGCGCCACGGGAAGGCAGGCCCAAGAGACCCAGTACTTC
CATGRQAQETQYF
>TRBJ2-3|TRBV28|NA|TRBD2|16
TGTGCCAGCAGTTTCGTGGCGGGAGGAACCACAGATACGCAGTATTTT
CASSFVAGGTTDTQYF
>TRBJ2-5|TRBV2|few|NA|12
TGTGCCAGCAGCTCCCTCGTTGAGACCCAGTACTTC
CASSSLVETQYF
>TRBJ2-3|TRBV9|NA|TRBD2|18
TGTGCCAGCAGCCCAGGGACTAGCGGGAGGGCCGGTACAGATACGCAGTATTTT
CASSPGTSGRAGTDTQYF
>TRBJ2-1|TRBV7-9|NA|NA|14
TGTGCCAGCAGCCAACCTAGCGACTTGAATGAGCAGTTCTTC
CASSQPSDLNEQFF
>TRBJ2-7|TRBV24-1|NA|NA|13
TGTGCCACCAGTGGAAGGAATACCTACGAGCAGTACTTC
CATSGRNTYEQYF
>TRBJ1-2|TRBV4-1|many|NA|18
TGCGCCAGCAGCCAAGATAAGAGGACACTAGTCAGTATATATGGCTACACCTTC
CASSQDKRTLVSIYGYTF
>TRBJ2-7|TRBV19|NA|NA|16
TGTGCCAGTAGCCCGGGATGGAAGTTGCTGGGGTACGAGCAGTACTTC
CASSPGWKLLGYEQYF
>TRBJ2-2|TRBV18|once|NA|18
TGTGCCAGCTCACCACAACCTCGAACACCGGGGAGCTCCAGGGAGCTGTTTTTT
CASSPQPRTPGSSRELFF
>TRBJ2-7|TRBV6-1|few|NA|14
TGTGCCAGCAGTCCCAACGGGGTTCACCACGAGCAGTACTTC
CASSPNGVHHEQYF
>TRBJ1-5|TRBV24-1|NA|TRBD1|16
TGTGCCACCAGTGATTTCCGGGACAGGGGGCTTCAGCCCCAGCATTTT
CATSDFRDRGLQPQHF
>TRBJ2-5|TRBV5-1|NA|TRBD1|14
TGCGCCAGCAGGGACGGGACAGCACAAGAGACCCAGTACTTC
CASRDGTAQETQYF
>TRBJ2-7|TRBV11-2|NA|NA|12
TGTGCCAGCAGCCCCCGTTACTACGAGCAGTACTTC
CASSPRYYEQYF
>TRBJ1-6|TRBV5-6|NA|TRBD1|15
TGTGCCAGCAGCTTGGACAGGGGGAACAATTCACCCCTCCACTTT
CASSLDRGNNSPLHF
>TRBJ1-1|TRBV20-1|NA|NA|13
TGCAGTGCTAGAGCCCCCATGAACACTGAAGCTTTCTTT
CSARAPMNTEAFF
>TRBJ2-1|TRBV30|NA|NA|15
TGTGCCTGGAATAAGCCTACCGGGCGCGACAATGAGCAGTTCTTC
CAWNKPTGRDNEQFF
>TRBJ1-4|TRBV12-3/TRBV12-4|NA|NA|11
TGTGCCAGCAGTGATCGTGAAAAACTGTTTTTT
CASSDREKLFF
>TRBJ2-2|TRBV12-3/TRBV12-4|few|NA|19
TGTGCCAGCACTCTGGGTAGTCGGATAGGGGGAAGGATGACCGGGGAGCTGTTTTTT
CASTLGSRIGGRMTGELFF
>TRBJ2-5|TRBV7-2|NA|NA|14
TGTGCCAGCAGCCTCCGGTCCCTTGGGGAGACCCAGTACTTC
CASSLRSLGETQYF
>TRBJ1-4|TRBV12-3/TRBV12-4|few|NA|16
TGTGCCAGCAGTCCCTACGGGGGGGCAACTAATGAAAAACTGTTTTTT
CASSPYGGATNEKLFF
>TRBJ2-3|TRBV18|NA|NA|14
TGTGCCAGCTCGCGCCGGGACTTCACAGATACGCAGTATTTT
CASSRRDFTDTQYF
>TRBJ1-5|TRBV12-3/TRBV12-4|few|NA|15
TGTGCCAGCAGCCGCAAGGGGACCAGCAATCAGCCCCAGCATTTT
CASSRKGTSNQPQHF
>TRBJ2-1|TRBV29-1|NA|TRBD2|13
TGCAGCGGCCGAGGGACTAGTCTCAATGAGCAGTTCTTC
CSGRGTSLNEQFF
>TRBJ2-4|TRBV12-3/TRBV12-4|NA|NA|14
TGTGCCAGCAGTCCATATCAAGCCAAAAACATTCAGTACTTC
CASSPYQAKNIQYF
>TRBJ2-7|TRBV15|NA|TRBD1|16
TGTGCCACCAGCAGAGATCGGGGACAGGGAGCCTACGAGCAGTACTTC
CATSRDRGQGAYEQYF
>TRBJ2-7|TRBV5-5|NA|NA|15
TGTGCCAGCAGCTTGGGTTGGCAGGCGTACTACGAGCAGTACTTC
CASSLGWQAYYEQYF
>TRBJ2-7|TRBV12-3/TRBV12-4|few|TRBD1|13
TGTGCCAGCAGCCGCAGGGGGCAATGGGAGCAGTACTTC
CASSRRGQWEQYF
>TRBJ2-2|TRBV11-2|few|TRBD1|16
TGTGCCAGCAGCTCGAGACAGGGGGCGCATTTCGGGGAGCTGTTTTTT
CASSSRQGAHFGELFF
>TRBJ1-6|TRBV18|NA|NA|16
TGTGCCAGCTCACCACGGCCCGACAGATATAATTCACCCCTCCACTTT
CASSPRPDRYNSPLHF
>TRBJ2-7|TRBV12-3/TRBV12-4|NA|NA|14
TGTGCCAGCAAATTAGGACTATCCTCCTACGAGCAGTACTTC
CASKLGLSSYEQYF
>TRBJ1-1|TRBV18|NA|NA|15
TGTGCCAGCTCACCAAGGGGGGCATTGGACACTGAAGCTTTCTTT
CASSPRGALDTEAFF
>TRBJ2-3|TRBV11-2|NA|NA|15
TGTGCCAGCAGCAACCAGGCGGTGGGGGGAGATACGCAGTATTTT
CASSNQAVGGDTQYF
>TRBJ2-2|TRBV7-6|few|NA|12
TGTGCCAGCAGCGCTAGGGCCGGGGAGCTGTTTTTT
CASSARAGELFF
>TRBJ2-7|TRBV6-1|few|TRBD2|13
TGTGCCAGCAGATCGCCGGGGGGCTACGAGCAGTACTTC
CASRSPGGYEQYF
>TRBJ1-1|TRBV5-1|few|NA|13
TGCGCCAGCAGCATCCGAGGGGGTGGTGAAGCTTTCTTT
CASSIRGGGEAFF
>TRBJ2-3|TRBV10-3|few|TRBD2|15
TGTGCCATCAGCGGGACTAGCGGTAGCACAGATACGCAGTATTTT
CAISGTSGSTDTQYF
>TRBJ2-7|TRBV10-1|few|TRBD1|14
TGCGCCAGCAGTAGACAGGGGAAGACTTACGAGCAGTACTTC
CASSRQGKTYEQYF
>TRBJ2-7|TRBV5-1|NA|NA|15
TGCGCCAGCAGCTTGAGGAAGGGGAGCTCCTACGAGCAGTACTTC
CASSLRKGSSYEQYF
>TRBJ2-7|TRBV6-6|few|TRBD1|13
TGTGCCAGCAGTTATTCCGACAGGGACGAGCAGTACTTC
CASSYSDRDEQYF